The following is a T cell receptor beta chain sequence with its context. The data were obtained in a study of shared clonotypes between healthy human individuals. Profiled with immunoSEQ multiplex PCR; TCRdb holds only in-frame clones, not every one. Among 2.5 million or so clones listed, approximately 94% were seen once. Trimming removed 1 base at V and 4 bases at J, with 12 bases between. This CDR3 is 15 amino acids long. Germline V gene data show CDR1 as SGHNT and CDR2 as YENEEA. The receptor was isolated from a man between 18 and 35 years old in good health. V usage is TRBV11-3 and J usage is TRBJ2-3; D perhaps matches TRBD2 (6 bases). Sample: naive CD4+ T cells sorted from blood. Subset given: CD45RA+ positively selected. The CDR3 DNA is TGTGCCAGCAGCTTAGGTCGGGGAGGTCCAGATACGCAGTATTTT. Its protein product is CASSLGRGGPDTQYF.